This T cell receptor beta chain emerged from a study of T-cell memory formation after mild COVID-19. A few counts support this clonotype. What it binds is unknown. Whole-study findings and limits: Shrinking CD4+ clones were chiefly CM and EM; CD8+ ones were chiefly EMRA.

One entry per CDR3 protein results from TCRdb running MiXCR on the 5' RACE reads. The sample includes 270,000 or so distinct CDR3 sequences, over 15% of them seen just once. The CDR3 length is 15 residues. Germline values: CDR1 SGHTA, CDR2 FQGNSA. J was trimmed by 7 bases and V by 3 bases; bases with no gene match: 9. The rearrangement uses TRBV7-2 and TRBJ1-5; 7 bases agree with TRBD1. What was sequenced was PBMCs or a T cell subset sorted from them (not recorded which). This sequence originates from a man between 18 and 35 years old who had mild COVID-19 (a few samples of this study predate the infection). Cell type and time point are not known. CDR3 DNA: TGTGCCAGCAGCTTCCGACAGGGCGGGGGACAGCCCCAGCATTTT. Encoded protein: CASSFRQGGGQPQHF.